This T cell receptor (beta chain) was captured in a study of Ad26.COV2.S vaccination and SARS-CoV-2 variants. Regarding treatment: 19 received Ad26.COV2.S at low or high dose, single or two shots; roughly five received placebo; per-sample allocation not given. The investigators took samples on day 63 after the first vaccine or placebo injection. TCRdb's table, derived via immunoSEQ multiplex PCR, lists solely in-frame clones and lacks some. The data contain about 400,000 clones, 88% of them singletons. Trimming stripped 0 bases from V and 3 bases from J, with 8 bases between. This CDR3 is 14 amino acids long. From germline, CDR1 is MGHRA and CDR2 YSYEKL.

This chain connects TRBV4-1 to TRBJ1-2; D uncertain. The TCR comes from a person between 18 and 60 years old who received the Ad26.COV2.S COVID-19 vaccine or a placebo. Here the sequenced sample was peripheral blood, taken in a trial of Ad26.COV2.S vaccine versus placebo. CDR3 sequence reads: CASSQEVRDYGYTF. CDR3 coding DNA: TGCGCCAGCAGCCAAGAGGTCCGGGACTATGGCTACACCTTC.